The entry below gives a single T cell receptor beta chain sequence along with its context. As yet, its antigen is unknown. The data originate from a study of shared clonotypes between healthy human individuals. Study findings and constraints: Relative to clonotypes present in all four donors, those not shared had lower generation probabilities.

CDR1 is LNHNV, CDR2 YYDKDF, per germline (reference sequence). The CDR3 runs to 20 residues. V dropped 3 bases and J dropped 0 bases, with 24 bases sitting between them. Those who donated were healthy HIV-negative adults, with no recent acute infections or vaccinations reported. Per the study methods: Filtering differed, since immunoSEQ gave only junction sequences and no quality scores. Only in-frame clones appear in the TCRdb table, and some are missing; sequencing was by immunoSEQ multiplex PCR. The V and J calls and clone size come from that table; D and trimming were worked out from the DNA. The sample contains 1.6 million or so clones, approximately 98.5% of which appear only once.

This sequence was found in a man younger than 45 in good health. The sequencing input was naive CD4+ T cells sorted from blood. Subset described: CD45RA+ positively selected. This chain uses TRBV15 with TRBJ2-1; D is tentatively TRBD1 or TRBD2 (6 bases each). CDR3 protein: CATSSRGGVVRESSYNEQFF. For the CDR3, the DNA is TGTGCCACCAGCAGCAGGGGCGGGGTGGTCCGGGAGAGCTCCTACAATGAGCAGTTCTTC.